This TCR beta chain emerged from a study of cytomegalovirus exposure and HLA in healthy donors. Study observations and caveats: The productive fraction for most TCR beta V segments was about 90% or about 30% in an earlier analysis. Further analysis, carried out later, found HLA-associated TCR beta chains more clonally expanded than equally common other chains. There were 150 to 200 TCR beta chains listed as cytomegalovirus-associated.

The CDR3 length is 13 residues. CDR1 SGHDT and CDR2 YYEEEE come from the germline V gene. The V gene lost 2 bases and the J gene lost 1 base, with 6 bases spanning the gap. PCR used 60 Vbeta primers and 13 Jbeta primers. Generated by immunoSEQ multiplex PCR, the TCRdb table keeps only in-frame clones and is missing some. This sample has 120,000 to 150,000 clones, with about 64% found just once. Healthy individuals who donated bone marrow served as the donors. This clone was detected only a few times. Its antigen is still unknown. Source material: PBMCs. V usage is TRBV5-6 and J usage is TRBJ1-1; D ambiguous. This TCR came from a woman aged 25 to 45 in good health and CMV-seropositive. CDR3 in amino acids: CASSFRWNTEAFF. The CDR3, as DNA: TGTGCCAGCAGCTTTCGTTGGAACACTGAAGCTTTCTTT.